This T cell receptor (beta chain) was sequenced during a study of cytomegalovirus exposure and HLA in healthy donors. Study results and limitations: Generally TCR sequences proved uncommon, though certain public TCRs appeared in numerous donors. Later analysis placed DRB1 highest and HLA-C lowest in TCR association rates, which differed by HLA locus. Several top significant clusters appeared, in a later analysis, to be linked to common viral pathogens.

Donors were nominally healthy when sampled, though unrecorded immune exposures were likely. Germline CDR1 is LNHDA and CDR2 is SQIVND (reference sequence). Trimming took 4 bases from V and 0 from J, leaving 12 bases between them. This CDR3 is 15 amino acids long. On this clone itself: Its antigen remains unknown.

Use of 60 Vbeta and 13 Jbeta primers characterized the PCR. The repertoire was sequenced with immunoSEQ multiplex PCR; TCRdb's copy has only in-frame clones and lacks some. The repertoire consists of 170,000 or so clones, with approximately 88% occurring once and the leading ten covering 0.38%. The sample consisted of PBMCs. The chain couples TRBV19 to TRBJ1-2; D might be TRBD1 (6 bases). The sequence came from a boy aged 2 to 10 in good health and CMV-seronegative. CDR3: CASSNTGTPNYGYTF. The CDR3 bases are TGTGCCAGTAGTAACACCGGGACACCTAACTATGGCTACACCTTC. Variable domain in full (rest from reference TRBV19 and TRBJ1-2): DGGITQSPKYLFRKEGQNVTLSCEQNLNHDAMYWYRQDPGQGLRLIYYSQIVNDFQKGDIAEGYSVSREKKESFPLTVTSAQKNPTAFYLCASSNTGTPNYGYTFGSGTRLTVV.